The rows below give T cell receptor beta chains drawn from one sample of a study of T cell repertoires and leukemia-associated antigens. TCRdb called the 5' RACE reads again in MiXCR, with one record for every CDR3 protein. The sample holds roughly 15,000 distinct CDR3 sequences; 35% to 45% are singletons and the top ten take around 8.8%. These receptors lack a known antigen. What was sequenced was CD3+ T cells sorted from blood and cultured. The receptors originated from a female donor in good health. Both conserved end residues are part of each CDR3. A D gene is named only where the DNA matches it firmly. Clone sizes are given selectively: once, few, many, or a class where the clone is expanded.

TRBD1	TRBV20-1	-	TRBJ2-3	CSVRDPGTVGPQYF	TGCAGTGTTAGAGATCCCGGGACAGTGGGCCCCCAGTATTTT
TRBD1	TRBV20-1	many	TRBJ1-2	CSARGLTGAYGYTF	TGCAGTGCTAGAGGCCTCACAGGGGCCTATGGCTACACCTTC
-	TRBV7-2	once	TRBJ2-5	CASSSVRQETQYF	TGTGCCAGCAGCTCAGTTCGGCAAGAGACCCAGTACTTC
-	TRBV7-8	-	TRBJ2-1	CASSLGVRVGSYEQFF	TGTGCCAGCAGCTTAGGCGTTCGCGTAGGGAGCTATGAGCAGTTCTTC
-	TRBV25-1	-	TRBJ2-7	CASSTGHDEQYF	TGTGCCAGCAGCACAGGTCATGACGAGCAGTACTTC
TRBD2	TRBV20-1	-	TRBJ2-1	CSARTASGNPVQFF	TGCAGTGCTAGAACGGCTAGCGGGAACCCCGTACAGTTCTTC
-	TRBV29-1	-	TRBJ2-7	CNVVEGNSYEQYF	TGTAACGTTGTTGAGGGGAATTCCTACGAGCAGTACTTC
-	TRBV14	-	TRBJ2-7	CASGQGKGYEQHF	TGTGCCAGCGGCCAAGGGAAAGGGTACGAGCAGCACTTC
-	TRBV27	-	TRBJ2-7	CASSDKRRAFYEQYF	TGTGCCAGCAGTGACAAACGGAGGGCCTTCTACGAGCAGTACTTC
-	TRBV5-1	-	TRBJ2-3	CASSRAGTAGDTQYF	TGCGCCAGCAGCCGGGCCGGGACTGCAGGGGATACGCAGTATTTT
-	TRBV20-1	-	TRBJ2-5	CSASWLGEETQYF	TGCAGTGCTAGTTGGCTGGGGGAAGAGACCCAGTACTTC
TRBD2	TRBV20-1	-	TRBJ2-7	CSARDALAASYERYF	TGCAGTGCTAGAGATGCACTAGCGGCCTCCTACGAGCGGTACTTC
-	TRBV30	few	TRBJ2-1	CAWTPRYEQFF	TGTGCCTGGACCCCGAGGTATGAGCAGTTCTTC
TRBD2	TRBV20-1	medium-sized	TRBJ2-7	CSARSGGRAYEQYF	TGCAGTGCTAGGTCGGGAGGCCGCGCCTACGAGCAGTACTTC
TRBD1	TRBV4-1	-	TRBJ2-2	CASSQADRGLAGELFF	TGCGCCAGCAGCCAAGCGGACAGGGGGCTGGCCGGGGAGCTGTTTTTT
TRBD2	TRBV10-3	-	TRBJ2-7	CATSDPGGAAYEQYF	TGTGCCACCAGCGACCCGGGAGGCGCCGCCTACGAGCAGTACTTC
TRBD2	TRBV7-8	medium-sized	TRBJ2-5	CASSLVRREMETQYF	TGTGCCAGCAGCTTAGTCCGGCGGGAGATGGAGACCCAGTACTTC